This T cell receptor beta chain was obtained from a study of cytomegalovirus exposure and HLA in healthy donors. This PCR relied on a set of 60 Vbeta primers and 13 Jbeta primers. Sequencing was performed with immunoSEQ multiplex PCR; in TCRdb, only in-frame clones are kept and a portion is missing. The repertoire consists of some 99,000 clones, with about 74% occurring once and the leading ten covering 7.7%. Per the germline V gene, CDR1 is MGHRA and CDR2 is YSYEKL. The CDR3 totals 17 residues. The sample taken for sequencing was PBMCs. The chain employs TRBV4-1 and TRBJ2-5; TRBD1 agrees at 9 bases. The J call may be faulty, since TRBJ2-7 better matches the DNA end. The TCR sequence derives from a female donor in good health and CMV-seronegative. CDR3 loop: CASSQEGLGTGRYEQYF. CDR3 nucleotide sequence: TGCGCCAGCAGCCAAGAAGGCCTAGGGACAGGGCGGTACGAGCAGTACTTC.